This TCR beta chain appears in the sequencing data of a study of shared clonotypes between healthy human individuals. Naive-designated CD8 cells lacked CD45RO, were positively enriched for CCR7, and omitted terminally differentiated effector memory CD45RA+ cells. Clones were sequenced by immunoSEQ multiplex PCR, and TCRdb holds only the in-frame ones, with some missing. This repertoire shows about 870,000 clones, over 90% found once; its top ten account for under 30%. CDR3 length: 14 amino acids. V was trimmed by 4 bases and J by 2 bases, leaving 13 bases between them. Germline CDR1 is SGHDT and CDR2 is YYEEEE.

The source material was naive CD8+ T cells sorted from blood. V gene TRBV5-6 combines with J gene TRBJ2-7; tentatively, D is TRBD2 (6 bases). This clonotype was sampled from a man aged 25 to 40 in good health. CDR3 sequence (DNA): TGTGCCAGCAGCCTGGGACTGATTCCCTACGAGCAGTACTTC. Translated, it gives CASSLGLIPYEQYF.